The clone carrying this T cell receptor (beta chain) occurred many times. What it recognizes is unknown. The data were obtained in a study of glioma-infiltrating T cells. Study outcomes and limitations: Non-neoplastic patients had below-expected tissue-blood divergence, while all gliomas exceeded expectation. Only very few CDR3 sequences appeared in both tissue and blood.

The iRepertoire nested amplicon-rescue multiplex PCR amplified TCR alpha and beta CDR3s from RNA. TCRdb reprocessed the multiplex PCR reads with MiXCR, giving one entry per CDR3 protein. The sample contains about 130,000 distinct CDR3 sequences, approximately 25% of which appear only once. V was clipped by 3 bases and J by 6 bases, with 7 bases between them. The length of the CDR3 is 12 residues. Germline V lookup: CDR1 MDHEN, CDR2 SYDVKM. The sequencing sample was made of glioma tissue, nonneoplastic brain tissue, or PBMCs (not recorded which). The chain is built from TRBV28 and TRBJ2-3; D ambiguous. The TCR originated in a human donor with low-grade glioma or glioblastoma, undergoing nonglioma brain surgery, or in good health (not recorded which). For the CDR3, the DNA is TGTGCCAGCAGTTTTGTCTTGGATACGCAGTATTTT. Translation: CASSFVLDTQYF.